This TCR beta chain was sequenced in a study of T cells in Graves' hyperthyroidism and ophthalmopathy. Only one count was recorded for this clonotype. Its specificity is unknown. Notes on the study in general: Ophthalmopathy and stable hyperthyroidism were told apart by a 13 V-J model.

Amplified TCR beta CDR3 regions came from RNA transcripts. The TCR CDR3 was amplified in a first-round RT-PCR using the HTBI primer set. TCRdb passed the multiplex PCR reads through MiXCR, listing each CDR3 protein once. The data hold approximately 560,000 distinct CDR3 sequences, with approximately 14% observed a single time. The CDR3 is 15 amino acids. The germline gives CDR1 SGHTA, CDR2 FQGTGA. The junction had 9 bases not matched to a gene; V was cut back by 5 bases and J by 9 bases. The PBMCs studied were ones that came from 9 to 10 ml fresh peripheral blood. Sequenced: blood. The genes are TRBV7-3 and TRBJ2-1, with TRBD2 matching over 11 bases. This clonotype was sampled from a woman aged 25 to 39 with Graves' hyperthyroidism. DNA for the CDR3: TGTGCCAGCAGCCACATTATAGCGGGAGGGACTGAGCAGTTCTTC. Translated: CASSHIIAGGTEQFF.